The T cell receptor beta chain under discussion was sequenced for a study of OX40 agonist ivuxolimab in advanced cancers. CDR3 length equals 15 residues. Trimming left V 5 bases short and J 2 bases short, with 10 bases between. CDR1 SNHLY and CDR2 FYNNEI come from the germline V gene. Assay used: immunoSEQ multiplex PCR; TCRdb lists only in-frame clones, some missing. The sample records around 74,000 clones, about nine tenths being singletons. The V call is TRBV2, the J call TRBJ1-6; no definite D call. Here the sequenced sample was CD4+ or CD8+ T cells sorted from blood, taken in a trial of the OX40 agonist ivuxolimab. This TCR was recovered from an adult with an advanced solid tumor such as melanoma, head and neck, liver or kidney cancer. The CDR3, as DNA: TGTGCCAGCAGTCTAACCGGGACCTATAATTCACCCCTCCACTTT. It translates to CASSLTGTYNSPLHF.